These 32 T cell receptor beta chains originate from one sample sequenced in a study of cytomegalovirus exposure and HLA in healthy donors. PCR primers comprised 60 Vbeta and 13 Jbeta primers. Clones were sequenced by immunoSEQ multiplex PCR, and TCRdb holds only the in-frame ones, with some missing. The repertoire consists of under 140,000 clones, with approximately 79% occurring once and the leading ten covering about 6.8%. The sequenced sample was PBMCs. These receptor sequences come from a man younger than 45 in good health and CMV-seropositive.

The chain uses TRBV29-1 and TRBJ2-6, with 9 nucleotides matching TRBD1. The CDR3 runs 13 residues. The germline V gene encodes CDR1 SQVTM and CDR2 ANQGSEA. V shed 4 bases, J shed 11 bases, and the junction held 6 bases outside the gene matches. CDR3 sequence reads: CSVGQGVDDVLTF. DNA of the CDR3: TGCAGCGTTGGACAGGGGGTAGACGACGTCCTGACTTTC. Complete variable domain (other parts from reference TRBV29-1 and TRBJ2-6): SAVISQKPSRDICQRGTSLTIQCQVDSQVTMMFWYRQQPGQSLTLIATANQGSEATYESGFVIDKFPISRPNLTFSTLTVSNMSPEDSSIYLCSVGQGVDDVLTFGAGSRLTVL.

J is TRBJ2-5 and V is TRBV21-1; whether TRBD2, the table's D call, matches the DNA was not checked. TRBV21-1 is tagged as a pseudogene. The CDR3 runs 14 residues. The CDR3 here is CASSSQTYQEAQYF. The CDR3 region has the DNA TGTGCCAGCAGCAGTCAGACGTACCAAGAGGCCCAGTACTTC.

This sequence joins TRBV18 and TRBJ2-5; no reliable D call. The J call is in doubt because the DNA end fits TRBJ2-7 better. This CDR3 region has 14 residues. In germline, CDR1 is KGHSH, CDR2 LQKENI. The CDR3 sequence is CASSPFATLGEQYF. Here the CDR3 DNA reads TGTGCCAGCTCACCTTTTGCAACTCTGGGCGAGCAGTACTTC.

The V gene is TRBV5-1, the J gene TRBJ2-2; D remains unclear. The V gene's germline CDR1 is SGHRS and CDR2 YFSETQ. This CDR3 is 14 amino acids long. With 4 bases removed from V and 2 bases from J, the gap between germline ends came to 9 bases. The CDR3 sequence: CASSQVTNTGELFF. The CDR3 region has the DNA TGCGCCAGCAGCCAGGTAACCAACACCGGGGAGCTGTTTTTT.

This rearrangement joins TRBV7-3 to TRBJ2-3; D might be TRBD2 (6 bases). The CDR3 contains 15 residues. The V end lost 3 bases, the J end lost 2 bases, and 12 bases lay between the germline ends. The V gene's germline CDR1 is SGHTA and CDR2 FQGTGA. The CDR3 sequence is CASSFAAGITDTQYF. CDR3 DNA sequence: TGTGCCAGCAGCTTTGCTGCGGGGATCACAGATACGCAGTATTTT.

This clone was recorded a few times. This chain connects TRBV19 to TRBJ2-5; 7 positions match TRBD1. V shed 4 bases, J shed 5 bases, and the junction held 7 bases outside the gene matches. This CDR3 comprises 14 residues. Germline V gene data show CDR1 as LNHDA and CDR2 as SQIVND (reference sequence). In DNA form, the CDR3 reads TGTGCCAGTAGTAGAAACAGGGGCCGGGAGACCCAGTACTTC. Translation gives CASSRNRGRETQYF. Variable domain in full (rest from reference TRBV19 and TRBJ2-5): DGGITQSPKYLFRKEGQNVTLSCEQNLNHDAMYWYRQDPGQGLRLIYYSQIVNDFQKGDIAEGYSVSREKKESFPLTVTSAQKNPTAFYLCASSRNRGRETQYFGPGTRLLVL.

The sample holds one count of this clone. The rearrangement joins TRBV5-8 to TRBJ2-7; D is possibly TRBD2 (6 bases). CDR1 is SGHTS, CDR2 YDEGEE, per germline. The CDR3 spans 13 residues. V was pared by 2 bases and J by 1 base, with 7 bases between. CDR3 sequence: CASSFGGSYEQYF. The CDR3 DNA is TGTGCCAGCAGCTTTGGGGGGTCCTACGAGCAGTACTTC.

The chain uses TRBV7-2 and TRBJ1-5, with TRBD1 identical over 7 bases. Losses at the gene ends were 5 bases for V and 4 bases for J; bases not matched to a gene: 8. Germline-derived CDR1 and CDR2 are SGHTA and FQGNSA. The CDR3 consists of 15 residues. The CDR3 sequence is CASSPFLQGNQPQHF. The CDR3 DNA follows: TGTGCCAGCAGCCCCTTCCTACAGGGGAATCAGCCCCAGCATTTT. Complete variable domain (other parts from reference TRBV7-2 and TRBJ1-5): GAGVSQSPSNKVTEKGKDVELRCDPISGHTALYWYRQSLGQGLEFLIYFQGNSAPDKSGLPSDRFSAERTGGSVSTLTIQRTQQEDSAVYLCASSPFLQGNQPQHFGDGTRLSIL.

V is TRBV7-9 and J is TRBJ2-3, with D perhaps TRBD2 (5 bases). Trimming removed 4 bases from V and 1 base from J, with 12 bases in between. The CDR3 consists of 15 residues. The germline gives CDR1 SEHNR, CDR2 FQNEAQ (reference sequence). The CDR3 coding sequence is TGTGCCAGCAGCTGGCAAGGAGCGGGCACAGATACGCAGTATTTT. This sequence encodes CASSWQGAGTDTQYF.

Turning to this clone: Other DNA variants within this sample encode the same CDR3. The chain employs TRBV6-1 and TRBJ2-5; 7 nucleotides align to TRBD1. Germline V gene lookup returns CDR1 MNHNS and CDR2 SASEGT. V lost 4 bases to trimming and J lost 1 base; unmatched junction nucleotides: 3. This CDR3 has 14 residues. CDR3 loop: CASSVDRSQETQYF. The CDR3 coding sequence is TGTGCCAGCAGTGTGGACAGGTCCCAAGAGACCCAGTACTTC.

This rearrangement joins TRBV7-2 to TRBJ2-5; D perhaps matches TRBD2 (6 bases). V was trimmed by 1 base and J by 2 bases, leaving 8 bases between them. CDR3 size: 14 residues. Germline CDR1 is SGHTA and CDR2 is FQGNSA. CDR3 region: CASSLDRGQETQYF. CDR3 nucleotides: TGTGCCAGCAGCTTAGATCGGGGGCAAGAGACCCAGTACTTC.

CDR3 sequence reads: CASSPRDNQPQHF. The CDR3, as DNA: TGTGCCAGTAGTCCCCGGGACAATCAGCCCCAGCATTTT. The V gene is TRBV19, the J gene TRBJ1-5, with D unresolved. The CDR3 runs to 13 residues. The ends were cut back, 5 bases at V and 3 bases at J, with 8 bases in the middle. Looked up from germline, CDR1 is LNHDA and CDR2 is SQIVND (reference sequence).

This clone was counted between two and nine times. The V call is TRBV7-9, the J call TRBJ2-7; 10 bases agree with TRBD1. Germline V lookup: CDR1 SEHNR, CDR2 FQNEAQ (reference sequence). The junction had 2 bases not matched to a gene; V was cut back by 1 base and J by 5 bases. The CDR3 runs 14 residues. Written as DNA, the CDR3 is TGTGCCAGCAGCTTAGACGGGACAGGGGACGAGCAGTACTTC. Translated, it gives CASSLDGTGDEQYF.

The chain uses TRBV30 and TRBJ2-5, with 7 nucleotides matching TRBD2. The V gene end was trimmed by 1 base and the J gene end by 2 bases; junction bases not matched to a gene: 7. Germline lookup yields CDR1 GTSNPN and CDR2 SVGIG (reference sequence). CDR3 length equals 15 residues. In nucleotides, the CDR3 is TGTGCCTGGAGTGACGGGCCCGGGGGGCAAGAGACCCAGTACTTC. Translation gives CAWSDGPGGQETQYF.

This clone was picked up a small number of times. V is TRBV19 and J is TRBJ1-1; D may be TRBD1 (5 bases). The CDR3 covers 11 residues. CDR1 is LNHDA, CDR2 SQIVND, per germline (reference sequence). The ends were cut back, 1 base at V and 8 bases at J, with 5 bases in the middle. The CDR3, as DNA: TGTGCCAGTAGTATAGGGACAGAAGCTTTCTTT. As protein: CASSIGTEAFF.

The chain carries TRBV6-6 and TRBJ2-5, with 9 nucleotides matching TRBD1. Germline CDR1 reads MNHNY; CDR2 reads SVGAGI (reference sequence). Trimming cost V 7 bases and J 5 bases; bases outside gene matches: 5. The CDR3 contains 13 residues. CDR3 in DNA: TGTGCCAGCAATACAGGGGGCTGGGAGACCCAGTACTTC. Translation gives CASNTGGWETQYF.

There are a few counts of this clone. The chain carries TRBV2 and TRBJ2-4; TRBD2 agrees at 8 bases. The CDR3 consists of 15 residues. V lost 8 bases to trimming and J lost 0 bases; unmatched junction nucleotides: 6. Germline CDR1 SNHLY, CDR2 FYNNEI. CDR3 nucleotide sequence: TGTGCCAGCCGCGGGGGGATACTAGCCAAAAACATTCAGTACTTC. It translates to CASRGGILAKNIQYF.

The V and J genes are TRBV5-6 and TRBJ2-3; 15 positions match TRBD2. V lost 4 bases, J lost 4 bases, and 10 bases stayed unmatched. The CDR3 length is 18 residues. Germline-derived CDR1 and CDR2 are SGHDT and YYEEEE. The CDR3 sequence: CASSPPGLAGGPADTQYF. The CDR3 DNA follows: TGTGCCAGCAGCCCCCCCGGACTAGCGGGGGGGCCCGCAGATACGCAGTATTTT.

The chain joins TRBV6-4 to TRBJ2-2; 9 positions agree with TRBD2. This CDR3 spans 16 amino acids. Germline CDR1 MRHNA, CDR2 SNTAGT. V dropped 3 bases and J dropped 6; count of bases not matched to a gene: 8. CDR3 nucleotides: TGTGCCAGCAGTGAGTCCGCGGGGGGGAGCTCCGGGGAGCTGTTTTTT. Amino acids: CASSESAGGSSGELFF.

The chain uses TRBV19 and TRBJ2-7; TRBD1 matches at 9 bases. CDR3 length: 14 amino acids. V dropped 5 bases and J dropped 4; count of bases not matched to a gene: 6. Germline assignment: CDR1 LNHDA and CDR2 SQIVND (reference sequence). CDR3 coding DNA: TGTGCCAGTAGTGTCTCGACAGGGGGTTACGAGCAGTACTTC. Protein sequence: CASSVSTGGYEQYF.

This chain connects TRBV7-9 to TRBJ2-5, with TRBD1 matching over 10 bases. The J call is in doubt because the DNA end fits TRBJ2-7 better. This CDR3 has 15 amino acids. CDR1 and CDR2 from the germline V gene are SEHNR and FQNEAQ (reference sequence). The CDR3 coding sequence is TGTGCCAGCAGCCTGACAGGGGGCCAGACCTACGAGCAGTACTTC. Its translation: CASSLTGGQTYEQYF.

The rearrangement links TRBV7-9 to TRBJ1-1; D gene unclear. V was trimmed by 6 bases and J by 1 base, leaving 9 bases between them. Germline values: CDR1 SEHNR, CDR2 FQNEAQ (reference sequence). The length of the CDR3 is 13 residues. DNA for the CDR3: TGTGCCAGCAGGAGACTTGGGAACACTGAAGCTTTCTTT. This gives the protein CASRRLGNTEAFF. The whole variable domain, remainder taken from reference TRBV7-9 and TRBJ1-1, is DTGVSQNPRHKITKRGQNVTFRCDPISEHNRLYWYRQTLGQGPEFLTYFQNEAQLEKSRLLSDRFSAERPKGSFSTLEIQRTEQGDSAMYLCASRRLGNTEAFFGQGTRLTVV.

This chain uses TRBV2 with TRBJ1-5; no firm D call. The V and J ends lost 3 bases and 5 bases respectively, with 8 bases between them. Germline lookup yields CDR1 SNHLY and CDR2 FYNNEI. The CDR3 sequence is 13 residues long. CDR3 sequence (DNA): TGTGCCAGCAGTGAGTTCTACGATCAGCCCCAGCATTTT. This codes for CASSEFYDQPQHF.

This rearrangement joins TRBV5-1 to TRBJ2-2; D remains unclear. Trimming took off 4 bases at V and 10 bases at J, with 14 bases between the two ends. This CDR3 has 13 amino acids. Germline CDR1 reads SGHRS; CDR2 reads YFSETQ. CDR3 residues: CASSTDLLEELFF. The CDR3 region has the DNA TGCGCCAGCAGCACCGACCTTCTAGAGGAGCTGTTTTTT.

The chain combines TRBV6-5 with TRBJ2-7; the D is unclear. This CDR3 spans 13 amino acids. The V and J ends lost 5 bases and 3 bases respectively, with 11 bases between them. The germline V gene has CDR1 MNHEY and CDR2 SVGAGI. Here the CDR3 DNA reads TGTGCCAGCAGTGCCTCTCCTAACTACGAGCAGTACTTC. It codes for CASSASPNYEQYF.

The chain has TRBV19 and TRBJ1-6, with D uncertain. V gave up 5 bases and J gave up 6 bases, with 8 bases separating them. The CDR3 consists of 13 residues. Per the germline V gene, CDR1 is LNHDA and CDR2 is SQIVND (reference sequence). CDR3 amino acids: CASSFTSNSPLHF. Here the CDR3 DNA reads TGTGCCAGTAGTTTTACATCTAATTCACCCCTCCACTTT.

In this sample, this clone turned up once. The gene calls are TRBV30 and TRBJ2-3; 11 positions match TRBD2. With V trimmed by 3 bases and J by 3 bases, 5 bases remained unmatched. This CDR3 has 15 amino acids. Germline lookup yields CDR1 GTSNPN and CDR2 SVGIG (reference sequence). The DNA of the CDR3 is TGTGCCTGGAGCCTCATAGCGGGGGGGACAGATACGCAGTATTTT. Its protein is CAWSLIAGGTDTQYF.

In DNA, the CDR3 is TGTGCCAGCAGTTTATCGTGGCAGGGGGTCACCGGGGAGCTGTTTTTT. Translated, it gives CASSLSWQGVTGELFF. This chain joins TRBV27 and TRBJ2-2; 7 bases agree with TRBD1. The ends lost 0 bases at V and 4 bases at J; junction bases unmatched: 5. Per germline, CDR1 MNHEY and CDR2 SMNVEV (reference sequence). This CDR3 comprises 16 residues.

This chain uses TRBV4-1 with TRBJ2-5; TRBD2 matches at 7 bases. The junction had 11 bases not matched to a gene; V was cut back by 3 bases and J by 1 base. Germline-derived CDR1 and CDR2 are MGHRA and YSYEKL. The CDR3 has 17 residues. Here the CDR3 DNA reads TGCGCCAGCAGCCAGCCCCTCCGCGGGGGAGGCCAAGAGACCCAGTACTTC. Its translation: CASSQPLRGGGQETQYF.

This chain links TRBV28 with TRBJ2-3; tentatively, D is TRBD2 (5 bases). This CDR3 has 15 amino acids. CDR1 is MDHEN and CDR2 is SYDVKM in the germline V gene. Trimming took 5 bases from V and 1 from J, leaving 13 bases between them. In nucleotides, the CDR3 is TGTGCCAGCAGTGCGGATGGAGGAGGCACAGATACGCAGTATTTT. It specifies CASSADGGGTDTQYF.

The count of this clone is one. The chain uses TRBV5-6 and TRBJ1-1, with 10 bases matching TRBD1. This CDR3 has 16 amino acids. Germline CDR1 and CDR2: SGHDT and YYEEEE. Trimming took 2 bases from V and 3 from J; bases not matched to a gene: 7. Written as DNA, the CDR3 is TGTGCCAGCAGCTTATTGACAGGGGGCGCGGACACTGAAGCTTTCTTT. Residues: CASSLLTGGADTEAFF.

This clone is a singleton in its sample. The chain combines TRBV19 with TRBJ2-3; D unresolved. Germline V gene sequence: CDR1 LNHDA, CDR2 SQIVND (reference sequence). The V and J ends lost 5 bases and 6 bases respectively, with 12 bases between them. CDR3 length equals 13 residues. CDR3 sequence: CASSPPSTDTQYF. CDR3 nucleotides: TGTGCCAGTAGTCCCCCTTCGACTGATACGCAGTATTTT.